A single sample gave rise to the 9 T cell receptor beta chains below, sequenced in a study of blood T cell repertoires in COVID-19. Profiling relied on immunoSEQ multiplex PCR, and the TCRdb table lists in-frame clones only, not all of them. This sample carries some 260,000 clones, about nine tenths of them seen once, and the ten largest clones take more than 1.5%. Sequencing was carried out using PBMCs or T cells enriched from blood (not recorded which). The receptor source for this set is a man in his forties or fifties who had recovered from COVID-19.

The chain joins TRBV27 to TRBJ1-5, with D perhaps matching TRBD1 (6 bases). CDR3 length equals 14 residues. Trimming pared 5 bases from V and 7 bases from J, leaving 15 bases between. The germline V gene encodes CDR1 MNHEY and CDR2 SMNVEV (reference sequence). Written as DNA, the CDR3 is TGTGCCAGCAGTCAAGGACAGAGCCGCCAGCCCCAGCATTTT. It yields the protein CASSQGQSRQPQHF.

This sequence joins TRBV20-1 and TRBJ2-2, with TRBD2 matching 9 bases. The germline V gene has CDR1 DFQATT and CDR2 SNEGSKA (reference sequence). Unmatched junction bases numbered 5, after V lost 3 bases and J lost 0 bases. The CDR3 loop spans 16 amino acids. CDR3 in amino acids: CSASPVAGANTGELFF. DNA for the CDR3: TGCAGTGCTAGTCCGGTAGCGGGAGCGAACACCGGGGAGCTGTTTTTT.

The V and J genes are TRBV4-2 and TRBJ1-4, with D perhaps TRBD1 (5 bases). Between the trimmed V and J ends, which lost 1 base and 8 bases, there was a span of 14 bases. The germline V gene has CDR1 LGHNA and CDR2 YNFKEQ. The CDR3 runs to 15 residues. CDR3 nucleotides: TGTGCCAGCAGCCAAGGGGAGGGGCTGGAGGAAAAACTGTTTTTT. Amino acid sequence: CASSQGEGLEEKLFF.

The CDR3 DNA reads TGTGCCAGCAGCTTCCCGGACTCCTTGGAAGCTTTCTTT. It is translated as CASSFPDSLEAFF. The gene calls are TRBV5-4 and TRBJ1-1; D call uncertain. The V end was cut by 2 bases, the J end by 8 bases, with 13 bases between. This CDR3 has 13 amino acids. Per the germline V gene, CDR1 is SGHNT and CDR2 is YYREEE (reference sequence).

This CDR3 reads CSIQGGSYNEQFF. CDR3 bases: TGCAGCATCCAGGGGGGCTCCTACAATGAGCAGTTCTTC. The chain links TRBV29-1 to TRBJ2-1; TRBD1 is a possible D gene (7 bases). The germline V gene has CDR1 SQVTM and CDR2 ANQGSEA. The CDR3 is 13 residues long. Trimming stripped 8 bases from V and 0 bases from J, with 11 bases between.

The chain uses TRBV7-3 and TRBJ1-2; D might be TRBD1 (5 bases). This CDR3 contains 14 residues. V was cut by 4 bases and J by 3 bases, with 12 bases left in between. Germline loops: CDR1 SGHTA, CDR2 FQGTGA. CDR3 residues: CASSSPDTDYGYTF. The CDR3 DNA reads TGTGCCAGCAGCTCCCCGGACACGGACTATGGCTACACCTTC.

The chain carries TRBV28 and TRBJ2-5, with 13 bases that match TRBD2. CDR1 and CDR2 from the germline V gene are MDHEN and SYDVKM. V was pared by 5 bases and J by 2 bases, with 2 bases of the junction left unmatched. The CDR3 extends over 15 amino acids. The CDR3 spells CASSQGLAGQETQYF. The CDR3 DNA reads TGTGCCAGCAGTCAGGGACTAGCGGGACAAGAGACCCAGTACTTC.

This clone was seen just once. The rearrangement joins TRBV3-1 (or the pseudogene TRBV3-2) to TRBJ1-6; a weak D match, TRBD1 (5 bases). The V and J ends lost 2 bases and 8 bases respectively, with 13 bases between them. Germline lookup yields CDR1 LGHDT and CDR2 YNNKEL (reference sequence). The CDR3 covers 15 residues. The CDR3 here is CASSQQGGKDSPLHF. Here the CDR3 DNA reads TGTGCCAGCAGCCAACAGGGTGGTAAGGATTCACCCCTCCACTTT.

The V gene is TRBV19, the J gene TRBJ2-1, with 8 bases matching TRBD1. Per germline, CDR1 LNHDA and CDR2 SQIVND (reference sequence). The trim removed 10 bases at V and 5 bases at J, leaving 7 bases unmatched. This CDR3 contains 13 residues. CDR3 DNA: TGTGCCACCAGGGGACAGGTCGACAATGAGCAGTTCTTC. Protein sequence: CATRGQVDNEQFF.